The T cell receptor (beta chain) described here comes from a study of cytomegalovirus exposure and HLA in healthy donors. Amplification used 60 Vbeta primers and 13 Jbeta primers. Profiled with immunoSEQ multiplex PCR; TCRdb holds only in-frame clones, not every one. The sample has under 100,000 clones; around 86% are singletons. The CDR3 is made up of 12 amino acids. Germline CDR1 SGHDT, CDR2 YYEEEE. V gave up 2 bases and J gave up 6 bases, with 8 bases separating them. This clone turned up a few times. The rearrangement joins TRBV5-6 to TRBJ1-2; tentative D call: TRBD1 (6 bases). The sequenced sample was PBMCs. The clonotype originates from a woman in her 70s in good health and CMV-seropositive. Here the CDR3 DNA reads TGTGCCAGCAGCTTTCAGGGGCATGGCTACACCTTC. This gives the protein CASSFQGHGYTF.